The clone carrying this T cell receptor beta chain was counted a few times. This sample was taken from a study of blood T cell repertoires in COVID-19. Study in general: The United States, Italy and Spain were the sources of the acute and convalescent COVID-19 samples. Sources were T cells, B-cell-depleted T cells, or PBMCs; the material itself was cDNA or gDNA.

This CDR3 contains 14 residues. The V gene's germline CDR1 is SGHVS and CDR2 FQNEAQ. V shed 5 bases and J shed 1 base, with 11 bases lying between them. Profiling relied on immunoSEQ multiplex PCR, and the TCRdb table lists in-frame clones only, not all of them. Counted here are over 100,000 clones, 80% to 90% occurring once; the ten biggest clones make up 7.9%. The sample was peripheral blood. The rearrangement links TRBV7-8 to TRBJ2-5; D possibly corresponds to TRBD2 (6 bases). The receptor was derived from an elderly woman with active or convalescent COVID-19. The CDR3 DNA reads TGTGCCAGCAGCATCGGACTAACCCAAGAGACCCAGTACTTC. It encodes CASSIGLTQETQYF.